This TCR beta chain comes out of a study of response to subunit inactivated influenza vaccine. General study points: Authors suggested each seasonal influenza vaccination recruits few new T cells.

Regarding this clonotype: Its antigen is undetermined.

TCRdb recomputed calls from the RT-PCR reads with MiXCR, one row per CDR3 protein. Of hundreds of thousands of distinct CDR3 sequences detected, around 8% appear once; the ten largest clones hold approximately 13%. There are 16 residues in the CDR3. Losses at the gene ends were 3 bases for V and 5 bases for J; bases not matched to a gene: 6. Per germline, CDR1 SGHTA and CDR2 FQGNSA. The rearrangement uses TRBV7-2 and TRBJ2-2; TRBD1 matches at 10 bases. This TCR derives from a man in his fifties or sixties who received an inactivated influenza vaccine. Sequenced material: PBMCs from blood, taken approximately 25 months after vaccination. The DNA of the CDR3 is TGTGCCAGCAGCTTCCCGGGACAGGGGAGGACCGGGGAGCTGTTTTTT. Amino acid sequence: CASSFPGQGRTGELFF.